The sequence of this T cell receptor (beta chain) was determined in a study of T cell responses to AZD1222 COVID-19 vaccine. Repertoires were generated with immunoSEQ multiplex PCR, while TCRdb's copy carries only in-frame clones and drops some. This table has 95,000 to 150,000 clones, approximately 82% appearing once. Per germline, CDR1 WSHSY and CDR2 SAAADI. The V end lost 3 bases, the J end lost 8 bases, and 10 bases lay between the germline ends. The CDR3 is made up of 12 amino acids. The TCR comes from an adult who received the AZD1222 COVID-19 vaccine. This sequence joins TRBV10-2 and TRBJ1-2; D is undetermined. The sample here was peripheral blood, taken 28 days after the second AZD1222 dose. The CDR3 spells CASSDLGGGYTF. The CDR3 DNA sequence: TGCGCCAGCAGTGATCTGGGAGGGGGCTACACCTTC.